The subject of this entry is one T cell receptor (beta chain). The data were taken from a study of blood T cell repertoires in COVID-19. V shed 3 bases and J shed 13 bases, with 19 bases lying between them. The CDR3 covers 15 residues. CDR1 SGHAT and CDR2 FQNNGV come from the germline V gene. The table came from immunoSEQ multiplex PCR; TCRdb's copy has only in-frame clones and leaves some out. The table lists about 200,000 clones, roughly nine tenths of them singletons. The receptor was isolated from a woman in her forties or fifties with COVID-19, enrolled during active disease. V usage is TRBV11-2 and J usage is TRBJ1-6, with a weak D call TRBD1 (5 bases). The material sequenced was peripheral blood. CDR3 DNA: TGTGCCAGCAGCTTCCAGGGAAGGGGTAATGGGCCCCTCCACTTT. This gives the protein CASSFQGRGNGPLHF.